The T cell receptor beta chain described here comes from a study of long-term antiretroviral therapy in people with HIV. HIV-positive participants were all treated in the United States. This CDR3 has 14 amino acids. Per the germline V gene, CDR1 is KGHSH and CDR2 is LQKENI. With 2 bases removed from V and 2 bases from J, the gap between germline ends came to 10 bases. Notes on this clone: Antigen specificity is unknown.

A v3.0 immunoSEQ assay was performed at survey level. Clones were read by immunoSEQ multiplex PCR, and TCRdb kept only the in-frame ones, dropping some. The data show tens of thousands of clones, 90% to 95% seen once. Study observations and caveats: Investigators report no available data on ART adherence, viral resistance or therapy changes. Narrower CDR3 length ranges marked HIV repertoires relative to controls. Dominance of pre-ART expanded clones persisted, fluctuating and often declining after ART.

The sample was unsorted PBMCs, taken 3.7 years after starting antiretroviral therapy. The clonotype originates from a woman aged 45-59 years with HIV. V and J are TRBV18 and TRBJ2-7; D unresolved. In DNA form, the CDR3 reads TGTGCCAGCTCACCATACGAAGTTACCTACGAGCAGTACTTC. It translates to CASSPYEVTYEQYF.